Listed below are T cell receptor beta chains from one sample, sequenced in a study of cytomegalovirus exposure and HLA in healthy donors. The assay was immunoSEQ multiplex PCR, and TCRdb's table has in-frame clones only and misses some. The sample includes 90,000 to 130,000 clones, 90% to 96% seen only once; the top ten take 0.67%. Material for sequencing was PBMCs. Receptors originate from a woman aged 18-29 years in good health and CMV-seronegative. The CDR3 runs from the conserved cysteine through the conserved F or W. A D gene is named only where the DNA matches it firmly. The listing skips clone size in some rows; elsewhere it reads once, few, many or a size class.

J gene,clone size,V gene,D gene,CDR3 protein,CDR3 DNA
TRBJ2-7,-,TRBV2,TRBD2,CASRLIAGGTTYEQYF,TGTGCCAGCAGACTCATAGCGGGGGGAACTACCTACGAGCAGTACTTC
TRBJ1-2,-,TRBV4-2,-,CASSQDPGGWDYGYTF,TGTGCCAGCAGCCAAGATCCCGGGGGGTGGGACTATGGCTACACCTTC
TRBJ2-7,-,TRBV28,-,CASSFNPPGHAYEQYF,TGTGCCAGCAGTTTTAATCCGCCAGGTCACGCCTACGAGCAGTACTTC
TRBJ2-7,-,TRBV18,TRBD1,CASSERQGNYEQYF,TGTGCCAGCTCAGAGCGACAGGGTAACTACGAGCAGTACTTC
TRBJ1-4,-,TRBV7-9,-,CASSSNTEKLFF,TGTGCCAGCAGCTCCAACACAGAAAAACTGTTTTTT
TRBJ2-3,few,TRBV5-1,-,CASSWSRDPDTQYF,TGCGCCAGCAGCTGGTCTAGAGACCCAGATACGCAGTATTTT
TRBJ1-6,few,TRBV6-4,-,CASSDREDSPLHF,TGTGCCAGCAGTGACAGGGAGGATTCACCCCTCCACTTT
TRBJ2-1,-,TRBV5-8,TRBD2,CASSFSGGASYEQFF,TGTGCCAGCAGCTTTAGCGGGGGGGCCTCGTATGAGCAGTTCTTC
TRBJ2-3,-,TRBV6-1,-,CASSEGASRSTDTQYF,TGTGCCAGCAGTGAAGGGGCTAGCCGAAGCACAGATACGCAGTATTTT
TRBJ2-1,-,TRBV7-2,-,CASSLAPPLGAGNEQFF,TGTGCCAGCAGCTTAGCCCCCCCCCTAGGGGCGGGGAATGAGCAGTTCTTC
TRBJ1-6,-,TRBV5-4,-,CASSSSSYRFRSPLHF,TGTGCCAGCAGCTCATCCAGCTACAGGTTCCGGTCACCCCTCCACTTT
TRBJ2-3,-,TRBV27,-,CASSPKQVHGNTQYF,TGTGCCAGCAGTCCCAAGCAGGTCCACGGAAATACGCAGTATTTT
TRBJ2-3,-,TRBV4-1,-,CASSLTQGPADTQYF,TGCGCCAGCAGCCTAACGCAGGGCCCCGCAGATACGCAGTATTTT
TRBJ2-2,-,TRBV6-5,-,CASSYFGGHTGELFF,TGTGCCAGCAGTTACTTCGGAGGACACACCGGGGAGCTGTTTTTT
TRBJ1-1,-,TRBV5-1,-,CASSLIQLNTEAFF,TGCGCCAGCAGCTTGATACAGCTGAACACTGAAGCTTTCTTT
TRBJ1-2,-,TRBV5-1,-,CASSSATASNYGYTF,TGCGCCAGCAGCTCCGCGACAGCCTCTAACTATGGCTACACCTTC
TRBJ1-5,-,TRBV5-8,TRBD1,CASSGGQGVQPQHF,TGTGCCAGCAGCGGCGGACAGGGCGTTCAGCCCCAGCATTTT
TRBJ2-1,-,TRBV9,TRBD2,CASRPSGGNEQFF,TGTGCCAGCAGACCTAGCGGGGGGAATGAGCAGTTCTTC
TRBJ1-1,-,TRBV19,-,CASSMRQLMNTEAFF,TGTGCCAGTAGTATGAGACAGCTCATGAACACTGAAGCTTTCTTT
TRBJ1-5,-,TRBV21-1,-,CPPCFVTGIRPQHF,TGCCCCCCCTGCTTTGTGACAGGGATTCGGCCCCAGCATTTT
TRBJ2-7,-,TRBV27,TRBD1,CASKPPGQGYEQYF,TGTGCCAGCAAGCCCCCGGGACAGGGATACGAGCAGTACTTC
TRBJ1-1,-,TRBV14,TRBD1,CASSQDRGQGGTEAFF,TGTGCCAGCAGCCAAGATCGTGGACAGGGGGGCACTGAAGCTTTCTTT
TRBJ1-2,-,TRBV4-1,TRBD1,CASSQTTGANYGYTF,TGCGCCAGCAGCCAGACGACAGGGGCTAACTATGGCTACACCTTC
TRBJ2-1,-,TRBV18,TRBD1,CASSPGEGQGYNEQFF,TGTGCCAGCTCCCCCGGGGAGGGACAGGGTTACAATGAGCAGTTCTTC
TRBJ1-6,once,TRBV5-5,TRBD1,CASSSRDRHSPLHF,TGTGCCAGCAGCTCCCGGGACAGACATTCACCCCTCCACTTT
TRBJ1-3,-,TRBV6-5,-,CASSPDRSHGNTIYF,TGTGCCAGCAGCCCCGACAGGAGTCATGGAAACACCATATATTTT
TRBJ1-2,-,TRBV6-5,TRBD1,CASTLGGSDGYTF,TGTGCCAGCACCCTAGGGGGCTCGGATGGCTACACCTTC
TRBJ1-6,-,TRBV15,-,CATSSVPLGRSGGRRYNSPLHF,TGTGCCACCAGCAGCGTCCCACTGGGAAGGTCCGGGGGAAGGCGGTATAATTCACCCCTCCACTTT
TRBJ2-1,-,TRBV9,TRBD1,CASSARQGGLAYNEQFF,TGTGCCAGCAGCGCCCGACAGGGGGGTTTAGCCTACAATGAGCAGTTCTTC
TRBJ2-7,once,TRBV5-4,-,CASSYPVGEQYF,TGTGCCAGCAGCTACCCGGTTGGCGAGCAGTACTTC
TRBJ1-2,-,TRBV27,TRBD1,CASSLRGRGYGYTF,TGTGCCAGCAGTTTGAGGGGGCGAGGCTATGGCTACACCTTC
TRBJ2-1,-,TRBV5-6,-,CASSLAQVYLGSSYNEQFF,TGTGCCAGCAGCTTAGCGCAGGTCTACTTGGGGAGCTCCTACAATGAGCAGTTCTTC
TRBJ1-1,-,TRBV4-2,-,CASSQTYTEAFF,TGTGCCAGCAGCCAAACCTATACTGAAGCTTTCTTT
TRBJ1-1,-,TRBV7-9,-,CASGGRTEAFF,TGTGCCAGCGGCGGCCGAACTGAAGCTTTCTTT
TRBJ2-7,-,TRBV13,TRBD2,CASSNGGRGGYEQYF,TGTGCCAGCAGCAACGGCGGCCGGGGGGGCTACGAGCAGTACTTC
TRBJ2-1,-,TRBV29-1,-,CSVVRGYDYNEQFF,TGCAGCGTTGTCAGGGGATATGACTACAATGAGCAGTTCTTC
TRBJ1-5,once,TRBV19,TRBD1,CASRTRGRQGRFSNQPQHF,TGTGCCAGCCGAACGAGGGGACGACAGGGAAGATTTAGCAATCAGCCCCAGCATTTT
TRBJ2-7,-,TRBV4-1,-,CASSQDPGPNNYEQYF,TGCGCCAGCAGCCAAGATCCAGGGCCCAACAACTACGAGCAGTACTTC
TRBJ1-4,-,TRBV7-2,-,CASSPKGYRANEKLFF,TGTGCCAGCAGCCCCAAAGGTTACAGGGCTAATGAAAAACTGTTTTTT
TRBJ2-5,-,TRBV9,-,CASSVVSGSGTQYF,TGTGCCAGCAGCGTAGTCTCGGGATCGGGGACCCAGTACTTC
TRBJ1-4,-,TRBV7-3,-,CASSLTRLGGNEKLFF,TGTGCCAGCAGCTTAACGCGGTTGGGGGGAAATGAAAAACTGTTTTTT
TRBJ1-1,-,TRBV7-3,-,CASSSQGGTTEAFF,TGTGCCAGCAGCTCACAGGGAGGGACCACTGAAGCTTTCTTT
TRBJ1-6,-,TRBV19,TRBD1,CASSPTGYNSPLHF,TGTGCCAGTAGCCCGACAGGGTATAATTCACCCCTCCACTTT
TRBJ1-4,-,TRBV28,-,CAIRLLNRDLLFF,TGTGCCATCCGCCTCCTGAACCGGGACTTGCTGTTTTTT
TRBJ1-2,-,TRBV28,-,CASSLSSSGGYTF,TGTGCCAGCAGTTTGTCCAGTTCGGGTGGCTACACCTTC
TRBJ2-7,-,TRBV2,TRBD2,CASSEPLAEASGYEQYF,TGTGCCAGCAGTGAACCCCTAGCGGAGGCATCGGGTTACGAGCAGTACTTC
TRBJ2-1,-,TRBV6-5,TRBD1,CASSSGQYNEQFF,TGTGCCAGCAGTTCGGGACAGTACAATGAGCAGTTCTTC
TRBJ1-6,-,TRBV13,-,CASSLDLGLNSPLHF,TGTGCCAGCAGCTTAGACCTGGGGCTTAACTCACCCCTCCACTTT
TRBJ2-7,-,TRBV10-3,TRBD2,CAIGPVGGGEQYF,TGTGCCATCGGCCCGGTCGGGGGGGGCGAGCAGTACTTC
TRBJ1-5,-,TRBV2,TRBD1,CASSQGQGWNQPQHF,TGTGCCAGCAGCCAAGGACAGGGATGGAATCAGCCCCAGCATTTT
TRBJ1-1,once,TRBV7-6,-,CASSLRGERTEAFF,TGTGCCAGCAGCTTACGTGGGGAGCGGACTGAAGCTTTCTTT
TRBJ2-3,-,TRBV9,TRBD2,CASSTGTSGGSTDTQYF,TGTGCCAGCAGTACCGGGACTAGCGGGGGCAGCACAGATACGCAGTATTTT
TRBJ1-5,-,TRBV5-1,-,CASSPQGINQPQHF,TGCGCCAGCAGCCCGCAGGGGATTAATCAGCCCCAGCATTTT
TRBJ2-1,-,TRBV6-5,TRBD1,CASSYNRGNEQFF,TGTGCCAGCAGTTACAACAGGGGCAATGAGCAGTTCTTC
TRBJ2-1,-,TRBV5-1,TRBD2,CASSLVPSGGGVNEQFF,TGCGCCAGCAGCTTGGTTCCTAGCGGGGGGGGTGTCAATGAGCAGTTCTTC
TRBJ1-2,once,TRBV7-9,TRBD1,CASSLVNRGYGYTF,TGTGCCAGCAGCTTAGTTAACAGGGGCTATGGCTACACCTTC
TRBJ2-5,once,TRBV5-3,TRBD2,CARSLSLAGGPQETQYF,TGTGCCAGAAGCTTATCACTAGCGGGGGGGCCCCAAGAGACCCAGTACTTC